The 4 T cell receptor beta chains in this list originate from one sample, sequenced in a study of read filtering for tumor transcriptome and immune sequencing. From around 0.4 ug of RNA, a library with molecular barcoded alpha/delta and beta/gamma adaptors was made. TCRdb re-called the reads through MiXCR, storing one row per CDR3 protein. Here the sample spans about 57,000 distinct CDR3 sequences, 20% to 25% being singletons. The sequencing sample was made of a population of CD138-negative cells sorted from bone marrow. The source is a donor aged 40 or over with multiple myeloma.

This clonotype was counted many times. The chain is built from TRBV20-1 and TRBJ2-5; possible D gene TRBD1, 5 bases. Germline V gene data show CDR1 as DFQATT and CDR2 as SNEGSKA (reference sequence). This CDR3 comprises 12 residues. V was shortened by 6 bases and J by 4 bases, with 12 bases between the two germline ends. CDR3 DNA: TGCAGTGCGGTTAACCAGGGAGAGACCCAGTACTTC. Amino acids: CSAVNQGETQYF.

This clonotype has just a few counts. V and J are TRBV18 and TRBJ2-1, with unresolved D. Trimming removed 1 base at V and 5 bases at J, with 6 bases between. The CDR3 is 13 amino acids. In germline, CDR1 is KGHSH, CDR2 LQKENI. CDR3 loop: CASSPLGNNEQFF. CDR3 sequence (DNA): TGTGCCAGCTCACCACTGGGTAACAATGAGCAGTTCTTC.

This clonotype was seen only a few times. J is TRBJ1-5 and V is TRBV3-1; D uncertain. This CDR3 has 12 amino acids. V was pared by 1 base and J by 7 bases, with 5 bases between. From germline, CDR1 is LGHDT and CDR2 YNNKEL (reference sequence). CDR3 coding DNA: TGTGCCAGCAGCCAAGGGTTGCAGCCCCAGCATTTT. Encoded protein: CASSQGLQPQHF.

Concerning this clonotype: A much larger clone differs by one base, so this may be a read error. The V and J genes are TRBV7-9 and TRBJ1-2; the D gene is possibly TRBD1 (5 bases). Germline loops: CDR1 SEHNR, CDR2 FQNEAQ (reference sequence). The CDR3 is 14 residues long. Between the trimmed V and J ends, which lost 5 bases and 4 bases, there was a span of 14 bases. The CDR3 is CASSLGPDSYGYTF. For the CDR3, the DNA is TGTGCCAGCAGCCTGGGACCGGACTCCTATGGCTACACCTTC.